A few counts support the clone carrying this T cell receptor (beta chain). The antigen is not known. The germline V gene encodes CDR1 DFQATT and CDR2 SNEGSKA (reference sequence). The CDR3 runs to 11 residues. The V gene lost 7 bases and the J gene lost 4 bases, with 5 bases spanning the gap. TCRdb reprocessed the 5' RACE reads with MiXCR, giving one entry per CDR3 protein. The profile shows under 250,000 distinct CDR3 sequences, 7.5% of them singletons. This specimen comes from a study of identical twins. Study outcomes and limitations: In cord blood, abundant beta clonotypes had fewer insertions; memory showed no trend. For out-of-frame beta sequences, excess twin sharing was weaker. Its conclusions, products of cross-sectional statistical analysis, did not come from following the same donors.

Healthy Caucasians made up all donors. A further study also used this sample, focusing on yellow fever vaccine responses in identical twins.

This TCR was recovered from a woman between 18 and 29 years old in good health. V and J are TRBV20-1 and TRBJ2-6, with D unclear. The sequencing sample was made of memory (CD45RO+) T cells sorted from blood. CDR3 sequence: CSVVGANVLTF. The CDR3 DNA is TGCAGTGTCGTGGGGGCCAACGTCCTGACTTTC.